Presented here are 11 T cell receptor beta chains from one specimen sequenced in a study of blood T cells in healthy people across ages. PCR was performed a second time for about 6 to 12 cycles using a sample-barcoded 5' primer and a J-beta primer mix. TCRdb called the 5' RACE reads again in MiXCR, with one record for every CDR3 protein. The sample holds more than 800,000 distinct CDR3 sequences, 29% seen once. What was sequenced was blood. These receptors all stem from a woman aged 80 or over in good health.

This clonotype has just a few counts. This chain joins TRBV7-2 and TRBJ1-6; the match to TRBD1 covers 8 bases. The J segment lost 10 bases and the V segment lost 3 bases, leaving 5 bases of the junction unmatched. CDR1 is SGHTA and CDR2 is FQGNSA in the germline V gene. The CDR3 totals 14 residues. In DNA, the CDR3 is TGTGCCAGCAGCTTGGCAGGGGGCCAATCACCCCTCCACTTT. This sequence encodes CASSLAGGQSPLHF.

This chain joins TRBV28 and TRBJ1-4; 10 bases align to TRBD1. The V segment lost 7 bases and the J segment 8 bases; nucleotides outside the gene matches: 7. CDR1 MDHEN and CDR2 SYDVKM come from the germline V gene. The CDR3 runs 14 residues. This CDR3 reads CASKRQGAEEKLFF. The CDR3 coding sequence is TGTGCCAGCAAGCGACAGGGGGCGGAAGAAAAACTGTTTTTT.

The chain combines TRBV7-2 with TRBJ2-4; weak D call: TRBD1 (6 bases). The V gene lost 3 bases and the J gene lost 0 bases, with 21 bases spanning the gap. CDR1 is SGHTA and CDR2 is FQGNSA in the germline V gene. The CDR3 sequence is 19 residues long. CDR3 region: CASSLVGTWGSLAKNIQYF. The DNA of the CDR3 is TGTGCCAGCAGCTTGGTTGGGACATGGGGATCTCTAGCCAAAAACATTCAGTACTTC.

This clonotype was observed at least ten times. The chain couples TRBV7-2 to TRBJ2-3, with 7 bases that match TRBD2. The J segment lost 2 bases and the V segment lost 3 bases, leaving 2 bases of the junction unmatched. From germline, CDR1 is SGHTA and CDR2 FQGNSA. There are 14 residues in the CDR3. CDR3 bases: TGTGCCAGCAGCTTGGGGACTACCACAGATACGCAGTATTTT. This codes for CASSLGTTTDTQYF.

This clonotype was counted at least ten times. The chain couples TRBV15 to TRBJ1-2; D ambiguous. The CDR3 covers 15 residues. CDR1 is LNHNV, CDR2 YYDKDF, per germline (reference sequence). V was clipped by 0 bases and J by 0 bases, with 8 bases between them. Written as DNA, the CDR3 is TGTGCCACCAGCAGAGATAAGCGGGCTAACTATGGCTACACCTTC. Residues: CATSRDKRANYGYTF.

The chain combines TRBV18 with TRBJ1-5, with 8 bases fitting TRBD1. CDR1 is KGHSH, CDR2 LQKENI, per germline. This CDR3 has 15 residues. The junction had 6 bases not matched to a gene; V was cut back by 1 base and J by 7 bases. The CDR3 region has the DNA TGTGCCAGCTCACCACAGACAGGGGAAGGCCAGCCCCAGCATTTT. Amino acid sequence: CASSPQTGEGQPQHF.

The gene calls are TRBV5-4 and TRBJ2-1; no firm D call. Germline lookup yields CDR1 SGHNT and CDR2 YYREEE (reference sequence). This CDR3 is 13 amino acids long. Trimming took off 4 bases at V and 2 bases at J, with 7 bases between the two ends. The DNA for the CDR3 is TGTGCCAGCAGCCCCAGCCCCTACAATGAGCAGTTCTTC. Translation: CASSPSPYNEQFF.

The chain uses TRBV5-1 and TRBJ1-6; D is uncertain. V lost 4 bases and J 0 bases, leaving 8 bases between the germline ends. The CDR3 runs 15 residues. CDR1 SGHRS and CDR2 YFSETQ come from the germline V gene. This CDR3 reads CASSATSSYNSPLHF. CDR3 nucleotide sequence: TGCGCCAGCAGCGCCACGAGCTCCTATAATTCACCCCTCCACTTT.

This clonotype was observed many times. The chain employs TRBV12-3 or TRBV12-4 and TRBJ2-5; D gene ambiguous. The CDR3 sequence is 14 residues long. Trimming stripped 5 bases from V and 4 bases from J, with 14 bases between. CDR3 DNA sequence: TGTGCCAGCAGTAGTCGGACCTTTGGAGAGACCCAGTACTTC. It translates to CASSSRTFGETQYF.

In nucleotides, the CDR3 is TGTGCCAGCAGCCCCTCCTTAAGTAATGAGCAGTTCTTC. Protein: CASSPSLSNEQFF. The V call is TRBV7-2, the J call TRBJ2-1; D gene unclear. V dropped 5 bases and J dropped 7 bases, with 12 bases sitting between them. The germline V gene has CDR1 SGHTA and CDR2 FQGNSA. The CDR3 length is 13 residues.

With regard to this clonotype: Being one base from a much bigger clone, this may be a read error. This chain's CDR3 is CSASRPEGRGKLFF. The CDR3 DNA reads as TGCAGTGCTAGCCGTCCCGAGGGAAGGGGAAAACTGTTTTTT. V gene TRBV20-1 combines with J gene TRBJ1-4; possibly TRBD1 for D (5 bases). Trimming took 3 bases from V and 10 from J, leaving 18 bases between them. Germline-derived CDR1 and CDR2 are DFQATT and SNEGSKA (reference sequence). The CDR3 consists of 14 residues.